Detailed here is one T cell receptor beta chain. Its specificity is unknown. These data belong to a study of shared clonotypes between healthy human individuals. Study processing details: Filtering was not the same, since immunoSEQ gave junction-only sequences without quality scores. The protocol was immunoSEQ multiplex PCR, while the TCRdb copy is restricted to in-frame clones and leaves out a portion. D and trimming were read from the DNA, whereas the V and J calls and clone size are those reported in that table. Of under 1 million clones in the sample, 96% were seen once. Germline CDR1 MGHRA, CDR2 YSYEKL. The CDR3 is 17 residues long. The trim removed 0 bases at V and 5 bases at J, leaving 13 bases unmatched. Naive CD8 cells were CD45RO-negative, positively selected for CCR7, excluding terminally differentiated effector memory CD45RA+ cells. The study, taken as a whole, reports: Generation of non-shared clonotypes was less probable than generation of clonotypes shared by all four donors. Naive CD4 clonotypes were shared across a handful of donors at approximately 5.3%.

This clonotype originated in a man aged 25 to 40 in good health. The chain links TRBV4-1 to TRBJ2-7; 7 nucleotides line up with TRBD2. The sequenced sample was naive CD8+ T cells sorted from blood. CDR3 in amino acids: CASSQEAGQGGLDEQYF. The CDR3 DNA reads as TGCGCCAGCAGCCAAGAGGCGGGGCAGGGAGGACTAGACGAGCAGTACTTC.